The 15 T cell receptor beta chains below were found in one sample sequenced in a study of early T cells in non-severe SARS-CoV-2 infection. One entry per CDR3 protein results from TCRdb running MiXCR on the 5' RACE reads. Of about 80,000 distinct CDR3 sequences detected, 5% to 7% appear once; the ten largest clones hold roughly 8.4%. The source material was whole blood. These receptors originate from an adult who was a healthcare worker with PCR-confirmed SARS-CoV-2 infection or an uninfected control (not recorded which).

The V gene is TRBV5-1, the J gene TRBJ1-1; D unclear. Germline values: CDR1 SGHRS, CDR2 YFSETQ. The CDR3 has 15 amino acids. Trimming took 0 bases from V and 0 from J, leaving 9 bases between them. CDR3 bases: TGCGCCAGCAGCTTGGGGCAGACCTTGAACACTGAAGCTTTCTTT. It codes for CASSLGQTLNTEAFF.

The chain combines TRBV14 with TRBJ2-7, with D maybe TRBD1 (6 bases). CDR1 and CDR2 (germline): SGHDN, FVKESK. The length of the CDR3 is 13 residues. Trimming cost V 0 bases and J 6 bases, with 9 bases left between them. CDR3 amino acids: CASSQDRGSEQYF. CDR3 in DNA: TGTGCCAGCAGCCAAGACAGGGGCAGCGAGCAGTACTTC.

This clonotype was recorded a few times. The chain carries TRBV4-2 and TRBJ2-3; 12 bases agree with TRBD2. V lost 2 bases and J lost 1; bases outside the gene matches: 1. The germline V gene has CDR1 LGHNA and CDR2 YNFKEQ. This CDR3 comprises 16 residues. CDR3 bases: TGTGCCAGCAGCCAACGACTAGCGGGGGGCACAGATACGCAGTATTTT. This sequence encodes CASSQRLAGGTDTQYF.

This clonotype was recorded a few times. The rearrangement uses TRBV25-1 and TRBJ2-7, with TRBD2 as a possible D gene (5 bases). Germline CDR1 reads MGHDK; CDR2 reads SYGVNS. The ends were cut back, 6 bases at V and 2 bases at J, with 8 bases in the middle. The CDR3 sequence is 12 residues long. The CDR3 nucleotides are TGTGCCAGCAGCGGAGGCCCCTACGAGCAGTACTTC. It is translated as CASSGGPYEQYF.

The V call is TRBV20-1, the J call TRBJ2-5, with TRBD2 matching over 13 bases. CDR3 length: 18 residues. Germline-derived CDR1 and CDR2 are DFQATT and SNEGSKA (reference sequence). V shed 4 bases, J shed 4 bases, and the junction held 15 bases outside the gene matches. In nucleotides, the CDR3 is TGCAGTGCTAACTCGGGACTAGCGGGACCGCCCTCCTTAGAGACCCAGTACTTC. Translation gives CSANSGLAGPPSLETQYF.

This clonotype was seen ten or more times. V is TRBV5-6 and J is TRBJ1-5; tentatively, D is TRBD1 (5 bases). Between the trimmed V and J ends, which lost 4 bases and 4 bases, there was a span of 12 bases. Germline V CDR1 and CDR2: SGHDT, YYEEEE. There are 14 residues in the CDR3. The CDR3 DNA reads TGTGCCAGCAGCGGGGGACTGCGAAATCAGCCCCAGCATTTT. Its protein product is CASSGGLRNQPQHF.

This clonotype showed up many times. The chain has TRBV11-2 and TRBJ1-5, with a weak D call TRBD1 (5 bases). V lost 3 bases to trimming and J lost 7 bases, with 13 bases between them. The CDR3 extends over 14 amino acids. Per germline, CDR1 SGHAT and CDR2 FQNNGV. Here the CDR3 reads CASSFSRDLQPQHF. CDR3 coding DNA: TGTGCCAGCAGCTTCTCCAGGGATTTACAGCCCCAGCATTTT.

This clonotype was found many times. This sequence joins TRBV19 and TRBJ2-1, with D maybe TRBD1 (5 bases). The germline gives CDR1 LNHDA, CDR2 SQIVND (reference sequence). V lost 5 bases, J lost 3 bases, and 11 bases lay in between. CDR3 length: 14 residues. The CDR3 here is CASSWGRGYNEQFF. For the CDR3, the DNA is TGTGCCAGTAGTTGGGGTAGGGGCTACAATGAGCAGTTCTTC.

Many counts were recorded for this clonotype. The chain is built from TRBV6-5 and TRBJ2-7; D is perhaps TRBD1 (5 bases). Germline V gene lookup returns CDR1 MNHEY and CDR2 SVGAGI. The CDR3 is 15 amino acids. With 2 bases removed from V and 5 bases from J, the gap between germline ends came to 16 bases. The chain's CDR3 is CASSYVPGKANEQYF. The CDR3 DNA reads as TGTGCCAGCAGTTACGTGCCAGGGAAGGCCAACGAGCAGTACTTC.

This clonotype was counted only a few times. V gene TRBV5-1 combines with J gene TRBJ1-2, with D maybe TRBD1 (5 bases). V lost 0 bases and J lost 6, with 12 bases in between. From germline, CDR1 is SGHRS and CDR2 YFSETQ. This CDR3 is 14 amino acids long. The CDR3 coding sequence is TGCGCCAGCAGCTTGGCGGGTCAGGGCGATGGCTACACCTTC. Amino acid sequence: CASSLAGQGDGYTF.

This clonotype was detected ten times or more. The gene calls are TRBV20-1 and TRBJ2-3; 12 bases line up with TRBD1. The CDR3 has 20 residues. Trimming took 0 bases from V and 0 from J; bases not matched to a gene: 13. CDR1 is DFQATT, CDR2 SNEGSKA, per germline (reference sequence). In nucleotides, the CDR3 is TGCAGTGCTAGAGATCGTTACGGGACAGGGGGCGCACGGAGCACAGATACGCAGTATTTT. Translation: CSARDRYGTGGARSTDTQYF.

The chain uses TRBV28 and TRBJ1-3; 7 bases are shared with TRBD1. This CDR3 comprises 13 residues. The V gene's germline CDR1 is MDHEN and CDR2 SYDVKM. V lost 6 bases and J lost 1; bases outside the gene matches: 0. The CDR3 loop is CASRQGSGNTIYF. CDR3 sequence (DNA): TGTGCCAGCAGACAGGGGTCTGGAAACACCATATATTTT.

This sequence joins TRBV12-5 and TRBJ1-1; D is ambiguous. The CDR3 spans 15 residues. Trimming took off 0 bases at V and 1 base at J, with 9 bases between the two ends. CDR1 LGHNT and CDR2 FRNRAP come from the germline V gene. The CDR3 reads CASGLVSGPNTEAFF. CDR3 DNA sequence: TGTGCTAGTGGTTTGGTAAGCGGGCCGAACACTGAAGCTTTCTTT. The whole variable domain, filled in from reference TRBV12-5 and TRBJ1-1, reads DARVTQTPRHKVTEMGQEVTMRCQPILGHNTVFWYRQTMMQGLELLAYFRNRAPLDDSGMPKDRFSAEMPDATLATLKIQPSEPRDSAVYFCASGLVSGPNTEAFFGQGTRLTVV.

This clonotype has just a few counts. As DNA, the CDR3 is TGTGCCAGCAGCTTGTTCGGGACAGGGACCTACAATGAGCAGTTCTTC. It yields the protein CASSLFGTGTYNEQFF. The chain employs TRBV5-8 and TRBJ2-1; 9 nucleotides agree with TRBD1. In germline, CDR1 is SGHTS, CDR2 YDEGEE. This CDR3 region has 16 residues. V shed 1 base and J 2 bases; nucleotides not matched to a gene: 4.

Turning to this clonotype: This could be a read error, since a much larger clone is one nucleotide away. This rearrangement joins TRBV11-2 to TRBJ2-2; D possibly matches TRBD1 or TRBD2 (5 bases each). The germline V gene encodes CDR1 SGHAT and CDR2 FQNNGV. This CDR3 is built from 15 residues. The CDR3 sequence is CVSSARGANTGELFF. CDR3 sequence (DNA): TGTGTCAGCAGCGCGAGAGGGGCGAACACCGGGGAGCTGTTTTTT.